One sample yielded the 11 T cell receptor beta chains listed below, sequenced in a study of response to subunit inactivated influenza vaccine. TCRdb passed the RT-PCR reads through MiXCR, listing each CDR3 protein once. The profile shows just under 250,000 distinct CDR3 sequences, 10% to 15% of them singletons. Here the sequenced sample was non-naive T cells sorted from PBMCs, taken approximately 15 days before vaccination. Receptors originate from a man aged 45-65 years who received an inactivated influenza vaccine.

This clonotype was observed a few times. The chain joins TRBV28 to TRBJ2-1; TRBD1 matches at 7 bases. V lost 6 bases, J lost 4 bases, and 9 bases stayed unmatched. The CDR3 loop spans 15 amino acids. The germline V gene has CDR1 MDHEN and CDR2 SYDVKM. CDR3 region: CASSGRDRRYNEQFF. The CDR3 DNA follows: TGTGCCAGCAGCGGAAGGGACAGAAGATACAATGAGCAGTTCTTC.

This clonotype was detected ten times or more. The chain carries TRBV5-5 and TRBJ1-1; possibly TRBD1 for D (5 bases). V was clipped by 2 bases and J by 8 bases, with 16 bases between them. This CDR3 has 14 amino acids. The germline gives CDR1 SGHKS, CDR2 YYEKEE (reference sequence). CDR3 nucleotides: TGTGCCAGCAGCTTCCAGACAGTCCCCCCCGAAGCTTTCTTT. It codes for CASSFQTVPPEAFF.

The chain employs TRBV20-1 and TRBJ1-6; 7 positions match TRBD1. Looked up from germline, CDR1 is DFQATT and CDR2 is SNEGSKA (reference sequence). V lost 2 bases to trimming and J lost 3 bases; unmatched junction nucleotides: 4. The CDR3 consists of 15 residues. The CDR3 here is CSARTGEIYNSPLHF. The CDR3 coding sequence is TGCAGTGCTAGAACAGGGGAAATCTATAATTCACCCCTCCACTTT.

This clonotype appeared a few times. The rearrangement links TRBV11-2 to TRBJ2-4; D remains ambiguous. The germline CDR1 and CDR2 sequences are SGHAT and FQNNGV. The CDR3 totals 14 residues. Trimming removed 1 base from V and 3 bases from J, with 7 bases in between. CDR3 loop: CASSLAGIKNIQYF. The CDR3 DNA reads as TGTGCCAGCAGCTTAGCAGGCATCAAAAACATTCAGTACTTC.

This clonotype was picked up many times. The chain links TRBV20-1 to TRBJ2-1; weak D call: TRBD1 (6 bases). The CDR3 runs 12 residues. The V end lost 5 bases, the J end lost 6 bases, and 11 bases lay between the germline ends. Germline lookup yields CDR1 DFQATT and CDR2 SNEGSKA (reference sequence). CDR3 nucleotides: TGCAGTGCTGGGGGCCAATCCAATGAGCAGTTCTTC. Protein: CSAGGQSNEQFF.

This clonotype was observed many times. The CDR3 spells CASSSTANTGELFF. DNA for the CDR3: TGTGCCAGCAGCAGCACAGCGAACACCGGGGAGCTGTTTTTT. This sequence joins TRBV7-6 and TRBJ2-2, with unresolved D. CDR1 SGHVS and CDR2 FNYEAQ come from the germline V gene. The CDR3 spans 14 residues. Trimming took off 5 bases at V and 0 bases at J, with 7 bases between the two ends.

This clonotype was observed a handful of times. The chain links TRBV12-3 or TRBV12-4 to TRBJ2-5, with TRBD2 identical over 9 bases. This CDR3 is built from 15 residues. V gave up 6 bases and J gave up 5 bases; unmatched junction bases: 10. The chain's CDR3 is CASSYSGSLKETQYF. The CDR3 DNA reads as TGTGCCAGCAGCTATAGCGGGAGCCTCAAGGAGACCCAGTACTTC.

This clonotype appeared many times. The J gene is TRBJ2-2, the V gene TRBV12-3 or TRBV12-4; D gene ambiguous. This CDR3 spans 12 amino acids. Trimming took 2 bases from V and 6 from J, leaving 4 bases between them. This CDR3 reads CASSLFPGELFF. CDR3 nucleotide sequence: TGTGCCAGCAGTTTATTTCCCGGGGAGCTGTTTTTT.

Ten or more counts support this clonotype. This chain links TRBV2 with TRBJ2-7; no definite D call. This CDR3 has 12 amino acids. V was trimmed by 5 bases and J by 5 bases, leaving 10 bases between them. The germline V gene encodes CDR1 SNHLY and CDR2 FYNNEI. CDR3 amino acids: CASSSGGDEQYF. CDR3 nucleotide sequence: TGTGCCAGCAGTTCCGGTGGGGACGAGCAGTACTTC.

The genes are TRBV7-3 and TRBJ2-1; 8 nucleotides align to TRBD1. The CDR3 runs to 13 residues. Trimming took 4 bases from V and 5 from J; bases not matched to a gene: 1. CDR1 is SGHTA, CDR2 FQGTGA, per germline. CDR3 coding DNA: TGTGCCAGCAGCTCGACAGGGGACAATGAGCAGTTCTTC. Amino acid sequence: CASSSTGDNEQFF.

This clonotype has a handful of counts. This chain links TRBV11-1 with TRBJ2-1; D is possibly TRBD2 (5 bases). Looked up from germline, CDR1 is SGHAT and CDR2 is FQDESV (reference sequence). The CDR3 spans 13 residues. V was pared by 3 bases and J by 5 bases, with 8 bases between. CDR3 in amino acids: CASSFERDNEQFF. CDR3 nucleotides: TGTGCCAGCAGCTTTGAGAGGGACAATGAGCAGTTCTTC.